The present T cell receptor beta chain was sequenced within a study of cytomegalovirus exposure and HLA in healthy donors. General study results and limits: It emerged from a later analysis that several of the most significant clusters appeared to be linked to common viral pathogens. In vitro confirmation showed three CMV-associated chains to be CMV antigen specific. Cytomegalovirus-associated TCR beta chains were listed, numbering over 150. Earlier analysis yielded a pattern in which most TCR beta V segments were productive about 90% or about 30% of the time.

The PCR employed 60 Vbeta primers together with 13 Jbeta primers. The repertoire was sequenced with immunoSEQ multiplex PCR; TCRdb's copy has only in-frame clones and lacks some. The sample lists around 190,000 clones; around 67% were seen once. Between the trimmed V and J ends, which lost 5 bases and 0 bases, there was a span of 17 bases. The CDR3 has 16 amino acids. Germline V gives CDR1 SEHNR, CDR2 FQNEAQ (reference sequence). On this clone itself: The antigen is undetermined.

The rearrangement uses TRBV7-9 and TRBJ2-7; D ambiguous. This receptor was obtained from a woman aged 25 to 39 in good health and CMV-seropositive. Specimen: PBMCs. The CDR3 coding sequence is TGTGCCAGCAGCGGCAGACTGACGACGATCTCCTACGAGCAGTACTTC. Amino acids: CASSGRLTTISYEQYF.